A selection of T cell receptor beta chains follows, all from one sample in a study of blood T cell repertoires in COVID-19. TCRdb's table, derived via immunoSEQ multiplex PCR, lists solely in-frame clones and lacks some. The data hold more than 70,000 clones, with 65% to 90% observed a single time. Sequences were obtained from peripheral blood. These receptors were collected from a man older than 75 with active or convalescent COVID-19. Both conserved end residues are part of each CDR3. D genes are given only for firm matches. Clone size appears in some rows only: once, few, many, or a class for an expanded clone.

CASRQGGTNEKLFF	TGCGCCAGCAGGCAGGGGGGAACTAATGAAAAACTGTTTTTT	TRBD1	NA	TRBV5-1	TRBJ1-4
CASSPRVLAATGELFF	TGTGCCAGCAGCCCGCGGGTGTTAGCGGCCACCGGGGAGCTGTTTTTT	NA	NA	TRBV11-1	TRBJ2-2
CASSIGQGGWQPQHF	TGTGCCAGTAGTATCGGACAGGGCGGATGGCAGCCCCAGCATTTT	TRBD1	NA	TRBV19	TRBJ1-5
CASSLEGRTEAFF	TGTGCCAGCAGCTTAGAGGGGAGGACTGAAGCTTTCTTT	NA	few	TRBV7-9	TRBJ1-1
CASSPGLVLANYGYTF	TGTGCCAGCTCACCAGGCTTGGTCCTAGCTAACTATGGCTACACCTTC	NA	NA	TRBV18	TRBJ1-2
CASSIVGTSLAKNIQYF	TGTGCCAGTAGTATAGTCGGGACTTCGTTAGCCAAAAACATTCAGTACTTC	NA	NA	TRBV19	TRBJ2-4
CASSYGSASGGYTF	TGTGCCAGCAGTTACGGGTCCGCATCGGGGGGCTACACCTTC	NA	NA	TRBV6-5	TRBJ1-2
CASSQQGALNTIYF	TGTGCCAGCAGCCAACAGGGGGCTCTAAACACCATATATTTT	TRBD1	NA	TRBV2	TRBJ1-3
CASSYGTRSGSYNEQFF	TGTGCCAGCAGCTACGGGACTCGCAGCGGTTCCTACAATGAGCAGTTCTTC	NA	NA	TRBV11-2	TRBJ2-1
CASSLGEGEAFF	TGCGCCAGCAGCTTGGGGGAGGGGGAAGCTTTCTTT	NA	NA	TRBV5-1	TRBJ1-1
CASGGTFAGANVLTF	TGCGCCAGCGGCGGGACGTTCGCTGGGGCCAACGTCCTGACTTTC	NA	NA	TRBV5-1	TRBJ2-6
CASSQDLTGRDDTQYF	TGCGCCAGCAGCCAAGATCTGACGGGGAGGGATGATACGCAGTATTTT	TRBD2	NA	TRBV4-3	TRBJ2-3
CASSLSPSGRETQYF	TGTGCCAGCAGCTTGTCTCCTAGCGGGAGAGAGACCCAGTACTTC	TRBD2	NA	TRBV5-4	TRBJ2-5
CASGAGVYNEQFF	TGTGCCTCAGGGGCGGGGGTCTACAATGAGCAGTTCTTC	NA	NA	TRBV10-3	TRBJ2-1
CASSVGQAYGQPQHF	TGTGCCAGCAGCGTAGGACAGGCGTACGGACAGCCCCAGCATTTT	TRBD1	NA	TRBV6-5	TRBJ1-5
CAISAGQSTEAFF	TGTGCCATCAGCGCTGGACAGTCCACTGAAGCTTTCTTT	NA	NA	TRBV10-3	TRBJ1-1
CASRANEQFF	TGTGCCAGCAGGGCAAATGAGCAGTTCTTC	NA	NA	TRBV2	TRBJ2-1
CASSVPQGRISEAFF	TGTGCCAGCAGCGTGCCACAGGGGCGGATCTCTGAAGCTTTCTTT	TRBD1	NA	TRBV5-6	TRBJ1-1
CASSFPRGGKLFF	TGTGCCAGCAGCTTTCCTAGGGGAGGAAAACTGTTTTTT	NA	NA	TRBV11-2	TRBJ1-4
CASSSGTGNYGYTF	TGTGCCAGCAGTTCCGGGACAGGGAACTATGGCTACACCTTC	TRBD1	NA	TRBV6-2/TRBV6-3	TRBJ1-2